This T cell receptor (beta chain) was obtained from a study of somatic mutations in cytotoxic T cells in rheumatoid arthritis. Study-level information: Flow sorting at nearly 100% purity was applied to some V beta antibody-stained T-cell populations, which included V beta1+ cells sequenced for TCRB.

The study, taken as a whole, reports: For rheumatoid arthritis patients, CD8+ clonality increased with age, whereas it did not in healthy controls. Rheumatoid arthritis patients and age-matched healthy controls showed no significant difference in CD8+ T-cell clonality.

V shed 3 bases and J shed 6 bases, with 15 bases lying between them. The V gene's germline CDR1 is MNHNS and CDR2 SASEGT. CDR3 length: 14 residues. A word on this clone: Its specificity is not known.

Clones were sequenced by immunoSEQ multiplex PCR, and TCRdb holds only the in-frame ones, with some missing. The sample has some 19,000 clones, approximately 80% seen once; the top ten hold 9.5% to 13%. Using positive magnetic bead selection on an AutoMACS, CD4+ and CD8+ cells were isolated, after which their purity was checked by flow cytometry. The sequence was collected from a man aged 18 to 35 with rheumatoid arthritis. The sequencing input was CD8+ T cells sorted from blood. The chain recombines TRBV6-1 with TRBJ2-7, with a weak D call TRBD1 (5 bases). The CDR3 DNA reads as TGTGCCAGCAGTGAGGGCAGGGAATTCGCCGAGCAGTACTTC. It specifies CASSEGREFAEQYF.